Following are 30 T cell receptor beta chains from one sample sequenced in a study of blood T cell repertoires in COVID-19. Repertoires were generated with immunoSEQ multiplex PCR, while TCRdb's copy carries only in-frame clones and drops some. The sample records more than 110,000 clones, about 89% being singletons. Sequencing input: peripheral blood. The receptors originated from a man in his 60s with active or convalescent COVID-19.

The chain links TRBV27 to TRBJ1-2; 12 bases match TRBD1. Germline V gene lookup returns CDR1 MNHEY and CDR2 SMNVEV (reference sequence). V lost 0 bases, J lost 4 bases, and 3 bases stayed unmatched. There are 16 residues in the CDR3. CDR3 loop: CASSLSGTGGFYGYTF. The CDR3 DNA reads TGTGCCAGCAGTTTATCGGGGACAGGGGGCTTCTATGGCTACACCTTC.

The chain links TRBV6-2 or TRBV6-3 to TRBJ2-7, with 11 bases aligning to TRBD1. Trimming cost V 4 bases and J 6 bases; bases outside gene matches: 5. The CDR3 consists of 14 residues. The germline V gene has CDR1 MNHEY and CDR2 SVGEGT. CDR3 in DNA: TGTGCCAGCAGTTCCACGGACAGGGGGCTCGAGCAGTACTTC. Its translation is CASSSTDRGLEQYF.

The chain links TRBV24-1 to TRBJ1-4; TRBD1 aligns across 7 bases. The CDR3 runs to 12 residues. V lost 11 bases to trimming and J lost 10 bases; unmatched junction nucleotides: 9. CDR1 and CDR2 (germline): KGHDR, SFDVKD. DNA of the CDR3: TGTGCCAGTTCCGGGACAGAGGGAAAACTGTTTTTT. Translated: CASSGTEGKLFF.

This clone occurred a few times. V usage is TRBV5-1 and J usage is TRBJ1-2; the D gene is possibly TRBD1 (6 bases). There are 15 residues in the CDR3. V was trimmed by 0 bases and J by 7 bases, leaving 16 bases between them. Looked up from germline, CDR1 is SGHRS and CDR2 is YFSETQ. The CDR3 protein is CASSLAGTRDGGYTF. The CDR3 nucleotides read TGCGCCAGCAGCTTGGCCGGGACACGAGATGGTGGCTACACCTTC.

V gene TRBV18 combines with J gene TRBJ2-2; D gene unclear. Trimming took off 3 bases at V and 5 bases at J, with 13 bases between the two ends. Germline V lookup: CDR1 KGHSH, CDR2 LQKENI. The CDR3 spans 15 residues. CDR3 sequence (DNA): TGTGCCAGCTCACCTGGTATCGCGGAAACCGGGGAGCTGTTTTTT. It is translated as CASSPGIAETGELFF.

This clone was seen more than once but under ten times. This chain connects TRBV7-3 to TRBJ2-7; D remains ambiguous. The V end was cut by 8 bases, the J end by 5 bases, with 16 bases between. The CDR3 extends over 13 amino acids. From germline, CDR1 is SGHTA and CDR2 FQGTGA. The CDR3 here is CASALGVSDEQYF. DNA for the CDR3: TGTGCCAGCGCCCTGGGCGTCTCGGACGAGCAGTACTTC.

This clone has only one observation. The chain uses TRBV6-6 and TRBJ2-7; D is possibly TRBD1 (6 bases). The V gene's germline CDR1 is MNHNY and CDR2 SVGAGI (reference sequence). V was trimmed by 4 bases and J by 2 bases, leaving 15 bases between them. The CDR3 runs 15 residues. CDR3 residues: CASSLYRDDTYEQYF. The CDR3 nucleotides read TGTGCCAGCAGTTTGTACAGGGACGATACCTACGAGCAGTACTTC.

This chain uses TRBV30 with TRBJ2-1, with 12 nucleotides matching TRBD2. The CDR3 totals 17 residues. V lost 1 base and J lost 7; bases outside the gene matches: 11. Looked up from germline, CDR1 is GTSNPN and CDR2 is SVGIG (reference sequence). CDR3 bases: TGTGCCTGGAGTGCTCTAGCGGGAGGGCCCATATTAAATGAGCAGTTCTTC. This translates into CAWSALAGGPILNEQFF.

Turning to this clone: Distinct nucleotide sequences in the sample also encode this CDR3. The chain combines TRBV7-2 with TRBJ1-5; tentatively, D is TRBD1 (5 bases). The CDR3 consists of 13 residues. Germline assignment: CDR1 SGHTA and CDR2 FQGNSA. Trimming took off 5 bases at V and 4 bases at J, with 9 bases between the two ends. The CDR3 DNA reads TGTGCCAGCAGCCCCGACAGAAATCAGCCCCAGCATTTT. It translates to CASSPDRNQPQHF.

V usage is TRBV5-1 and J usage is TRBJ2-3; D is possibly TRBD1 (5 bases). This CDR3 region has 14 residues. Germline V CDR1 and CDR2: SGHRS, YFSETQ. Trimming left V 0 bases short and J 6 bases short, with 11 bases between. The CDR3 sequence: CASSLEQAVDTQYF. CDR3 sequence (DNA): TGCGCCAGCAGCTTGGAACAGGCGGTGGATACGCAGTATTTT. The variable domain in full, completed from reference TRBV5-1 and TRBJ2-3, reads KAGVTQTPRYLIKTRGQQVTLSCSPISGHRSVSWYQQTPGQGLQFLFEYFSETQRNKGNFPGRFSGRQFSNSRSEMNVSTLELGDSALYLCASSLEQAVDTQYFGPGTRLTVL.

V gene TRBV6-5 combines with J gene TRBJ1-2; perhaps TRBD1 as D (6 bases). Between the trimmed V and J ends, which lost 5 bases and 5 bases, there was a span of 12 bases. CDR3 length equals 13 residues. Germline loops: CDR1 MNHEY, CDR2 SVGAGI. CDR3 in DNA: TGTGCCAGCAGTACAGGACAGTTATATGGCTACACCTTC. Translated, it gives CASSTGQLYGYTF.

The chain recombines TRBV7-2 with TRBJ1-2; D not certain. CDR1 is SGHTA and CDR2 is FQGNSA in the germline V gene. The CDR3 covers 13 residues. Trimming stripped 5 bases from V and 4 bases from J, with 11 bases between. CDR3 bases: TGTGCCAGCAGCCTCCATTCGGGCTATGGCTACACCTTC. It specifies CASSLHSGYGYTF.

CDR3 in DNA: TGTGCCAGCAACCCACTCGCGGGGGCACCGTGGGAGTATTTT. Protein sequence: CASNPLAGAPWEYF. This rearrangement joins TRBV28 to TRBJ2-3; D might be TRBD2 (7 bases). The CDR3 is 14 amino acids. The ends were cut back, 7 bases at V and 13 bases at J, with 24 bases in the middle. CDR1 and CDR2 (germline): MDHEN, SYDVKM.

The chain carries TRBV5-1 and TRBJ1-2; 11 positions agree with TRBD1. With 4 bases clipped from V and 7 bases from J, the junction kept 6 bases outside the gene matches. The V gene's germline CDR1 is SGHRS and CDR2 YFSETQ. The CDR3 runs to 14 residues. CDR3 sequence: CASSPGQGALGYTF. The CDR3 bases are TGCGCCAGCAGCCCCGGACAGGGGGCGCTTGGCTACACCTTC.

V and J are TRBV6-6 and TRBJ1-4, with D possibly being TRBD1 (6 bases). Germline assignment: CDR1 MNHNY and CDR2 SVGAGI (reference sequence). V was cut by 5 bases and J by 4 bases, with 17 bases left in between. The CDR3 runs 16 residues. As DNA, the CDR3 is TGTGCCAGCAGTCCACAGGGTTTCAGCGGTAATGAAAAACTGTTTTTT. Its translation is CASSPQGFSGNEKLFF.

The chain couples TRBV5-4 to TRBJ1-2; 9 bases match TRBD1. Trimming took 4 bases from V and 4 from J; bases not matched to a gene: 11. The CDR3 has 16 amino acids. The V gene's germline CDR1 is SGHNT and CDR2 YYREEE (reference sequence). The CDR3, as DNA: TGTGCCAGCAGCGGGGGACAGGGTGCGGCGGGCTATGGCTACACCTTC. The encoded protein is CASSGGQGAAGYGYTF.

For the CDR3, the DNA is TGTGCCAGCAGCCGGGACAGCGATCAGCCCCAGCATTTT. It specifies CASSRDSDQPQHF. The rearrangement joins TRBV5-6 to TRBJ1-5; 7 bases fit TRBD1. V lost 4 bases to trimming and J lost 5 bases; unmatched junction nucleotides: 3. CDR1 is SGHDT, CDR2 YYEEEE, per germline. This CDR3 has 13 residues.

CDR3 sequence reads: CASRGTGYEKLFF. DNA for the CDR3: TGTGCCAGCAGGGGGACAGGGTATGAAAAACTGTTTTTT. This chain links TRBV6-6 with TRBJ1-4, with TRBD1 matching 9 bases. Germline V gene data show CDR1 as MNHNY and CDR2 as SVGAGI (reference sequence). The CDR3 totals 13 residues. Trimming took 6 bases from V and 6 from J; bases not matched to a gene: 2.

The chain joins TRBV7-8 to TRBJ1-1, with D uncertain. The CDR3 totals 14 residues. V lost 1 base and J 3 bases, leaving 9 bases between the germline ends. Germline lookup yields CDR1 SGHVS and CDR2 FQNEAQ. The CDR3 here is CASSLVTGDTEAFF. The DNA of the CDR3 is TGTGCCAGCAGCTTAGTGACGGGAGACACTGAAGCTTTCTTT.

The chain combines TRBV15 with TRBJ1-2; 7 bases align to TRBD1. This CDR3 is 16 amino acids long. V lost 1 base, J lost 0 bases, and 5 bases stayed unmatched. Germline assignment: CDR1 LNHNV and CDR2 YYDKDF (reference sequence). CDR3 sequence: CATSRGRQGANYGYTF. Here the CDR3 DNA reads TGTGCCACCAGCAGAGGACGACAGGGCGCTAACTATGGCTACACCTTC.

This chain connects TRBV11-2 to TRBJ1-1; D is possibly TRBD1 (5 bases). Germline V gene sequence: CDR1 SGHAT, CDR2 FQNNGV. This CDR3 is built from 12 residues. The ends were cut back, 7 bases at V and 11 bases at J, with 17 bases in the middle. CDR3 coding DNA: TGTGCCAGCAACCGGCGGGGACCAGGGGCTTTCTTT. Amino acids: CASNRRGPGAFF.

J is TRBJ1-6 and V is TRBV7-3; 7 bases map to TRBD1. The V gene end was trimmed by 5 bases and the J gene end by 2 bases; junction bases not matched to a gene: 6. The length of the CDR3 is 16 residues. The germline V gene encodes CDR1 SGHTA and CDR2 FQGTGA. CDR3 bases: TGTGCCAGCAGCAGGACAGGAAACACCTATAATTCACCCCTCCACTTT. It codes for CASSRTGNTYNSPLHF. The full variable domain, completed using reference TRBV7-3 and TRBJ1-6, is GAGVSQTPSNKVTEKGKYVELRCDPISGHTALYWYRQSLGQGPEFLIYFQGTGAADDSGLPNDRFFAVRPEGSVSTLKIQRTERGDSAVYLCASSRTGNTYNSPLHFGNGTRLTVT.

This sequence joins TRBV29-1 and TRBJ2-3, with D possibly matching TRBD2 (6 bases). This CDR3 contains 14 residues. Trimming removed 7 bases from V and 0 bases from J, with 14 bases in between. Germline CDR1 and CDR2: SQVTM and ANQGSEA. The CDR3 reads CSARRGSSTDTQYF. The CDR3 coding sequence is TGCAGCGCCCGCCGGGGGTCTAGCACAGATACGCAGTATTTT.

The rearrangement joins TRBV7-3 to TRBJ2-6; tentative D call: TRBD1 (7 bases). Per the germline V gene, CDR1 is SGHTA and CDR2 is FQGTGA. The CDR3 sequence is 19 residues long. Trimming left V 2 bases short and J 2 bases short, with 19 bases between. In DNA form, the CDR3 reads TGTGCCAGCAGCTTAGGGAGGCAGGGGGTGAGTCCTGGGGCCAACGTCCTGACTTTC. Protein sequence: CASSLGRQGVSPGANVLTF.

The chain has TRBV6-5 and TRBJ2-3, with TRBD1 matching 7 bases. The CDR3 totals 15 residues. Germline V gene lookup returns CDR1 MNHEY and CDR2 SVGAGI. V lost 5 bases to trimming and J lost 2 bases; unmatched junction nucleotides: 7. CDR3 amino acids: CASSPTGVITDTQYF. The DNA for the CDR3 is TGTGCCAGCAGTCCTACAGGGGTAATCACAGATACGCAGTATTTT.

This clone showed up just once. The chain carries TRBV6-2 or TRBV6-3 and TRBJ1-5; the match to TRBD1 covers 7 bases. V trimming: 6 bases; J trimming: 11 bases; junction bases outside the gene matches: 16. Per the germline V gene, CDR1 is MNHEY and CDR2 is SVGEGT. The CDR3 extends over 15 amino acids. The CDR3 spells CASSRGQLLDLSQHF. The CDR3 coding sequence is TGTGCCAGCAGCCGGGGACAGTTACTTGATTTGTCCCAGCATTTT.

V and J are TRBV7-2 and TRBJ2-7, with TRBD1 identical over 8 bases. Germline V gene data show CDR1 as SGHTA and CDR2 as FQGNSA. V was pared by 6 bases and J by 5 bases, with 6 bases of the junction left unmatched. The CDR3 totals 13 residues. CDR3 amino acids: CASRGTGWHEQYF. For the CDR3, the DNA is TGTGCCAGCAGGGGGACAGGCTGGCACGAGCAGTACTTC.

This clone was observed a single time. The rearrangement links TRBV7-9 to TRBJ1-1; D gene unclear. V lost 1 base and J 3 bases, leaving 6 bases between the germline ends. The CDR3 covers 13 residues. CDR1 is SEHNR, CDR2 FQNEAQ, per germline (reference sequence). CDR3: CASSLVADTEAFF. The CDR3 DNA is TGTGCCAGCAGCTTAGTGGCCGACACTGAAGCTTTCTTT.

DNA for the CDR3: TGTGCCAGCAGCCCAGGGACAGGGACCGGGGAGCTGTTTTTT. Protein sequence: CASSPGTGTGELFF. J is TRBJ2-2 and V is TRBV9, with 9 bases aligning to TRBD1. Trimming at V came to 4 bases and at J to 5 bases, leaving 3 bases not matched to a gene. The CDR3 is 14 residues long. Germline V gene sequence: CDR1 SGDLS, CDR2 YYNGEE. The full variable domain, in which reference TRBV9 and TRBJ2-2 provide the parts outside the CDR3, is DSGVTQTPKHLITATGQRVTLRCSPRSGDLSVYWYQQSLDQGLQFLIQYYNGEERAKGNILERFSAQQFPDLHSELNLSSLELGDSALYFCASSPGTGTGELFFGEGSRLTVL.

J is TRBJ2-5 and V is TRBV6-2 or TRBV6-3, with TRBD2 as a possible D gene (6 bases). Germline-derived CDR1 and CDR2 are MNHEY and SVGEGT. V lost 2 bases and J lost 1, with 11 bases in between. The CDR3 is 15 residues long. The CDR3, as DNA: TGTGCCAGCAGTTACATTAGCGGACTCCAAGAGACCCAGTACTTC. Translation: CASSYISGLQETQYF.